The rows below give T cell receptor beta chains drawn from one sample of a study of T cells in narcolepsy. Method: immunoSEQ multiplex PCR; TCRdb's copy keeps in-frame clones and lacks some. This table has 20,000 to 25,000 clones, just over 90% appearing once. The sample taken for sequencing was CD45RA- memory CD4+ T cells from PBMCs. These TCRs come from a human donor with narcolepsy. The CDR3 runs from the conserved cysteine through the conserved F or W. The D gene is left open where the match is weak. Some rows mark clone size as missing; the rest say once, few, many or name a class of expanded clone.

D gene	V gene	clone size	J gene	CDR3 protein	CDR3 DNA
.	TRBV7-9	.	TRBJ1-2	CASSLADRGNYGYTF	TGTGCCAGCAGCTTAGCTGATCGGGGAAACTATGGCTACACCTTC
TRBD1	TRBV5-1	.	TRBJ1-2	CASSLGGQGSNYGYTF	TGCGCCAGCAGCTTGGGAGGACAGGGGAGCAACTATGGCTACACCTTC
.	TRBV15	.	TRBJ2-1	CATSRDGALDEQFF	TGTGCCACCAGCAGAGATGGGGCCTTGGATGAGCAGTTCTTC
.	TRBV5-1	.	TRBJ1-5	CASSPGNSRAPQHF	TGCGCCAGCAGCCCAGGGAATTCCAGGGCGCCCCAGCATTTT
.	TRBV7-2	.	TRBJ2-2	CASSPGWEANTGELFF	TGTGCCAGCAGCCCCGGTTGGGAGGCGAACACCGGGGAGCTGTTTTTT
.	TRBV28	.	TRBJ2-7	CASSPSLYEQYF	TGTGCCAGCAGCCCTTCCCTCTACGAGCAGTACTTC
.	TRBV30	few	TRBJ1-2	CAWGFLQGIGGYTF	TGTGCCTGGGGCTTCCTACAGGGAATCGGTGGCTACACCTTC
.	TRBV4-1	.	TRBJ2-4	CASSQLGYLAKNIQYF	TGCGCCAGCAGCCAACTTGGCTACCTAGCCAAAAACATTCAGTACTTC
.	TRBV2	.	TRBJ2-3	CASSDLFRTDTQYF	TGTGCCAGCAGTGATCTTTTCCGCACAGATACGCAGTATTTT
.	TRBV6-5	.	TRBJ2-5	CASSGGRGQETQYF	TGTGCCAGCAGCGGCGGCAGGGGTCAAGAGACCCAGTACTTC
.	TRBV27	.	TRBJ1-3	CASSPDRRSGNTIYF	TGTGCCAGCAGTCCTGACCGCCGCTCTGGAAACACCATATATTTT
.	TRBV5-6	.	TRBJ2-1	CASSLDGNEQFF	TGTGCCAGCAGCTTGGACGGAAATGAGCAGTTCTTC
.	TRBV6-1	.	TRBJ1-4	CASSEIGEKLFF	TGTGCCAGCAGTGAGATAGGGGAAAAACTGTTTTTT
.	TRBV4-1	.	TRBJ1-1	CASSPGTVAAEAFF	TGCGCCAGCAGCCCCGGGACGGTCGCCGCTGAAGCTTTCTTT
TRBD1	TRBV25-1	.	TRBJ1-1	CASGRTGGRVAFF	TGTGCCAGCGGACGGACAGGGGGTCGAGTAGCTTTCTTT
TRBD2	TRBV19	.	TRBJ2-5	CASSRDSGRKETQYF	TGTGCCAGTAGTAGGGATAGCGGGAGGAAAGAGACCCAGTACTTC
.	TRBV7-8	.	TRBJ2-5	CASSPQALTAKEYF	TGTGCCAGCAGCCCACAGGCGCTAACGGCCAAGGAGTACTTC
.	TRBV11-1	.	TRBJ2-7	CASSSGLEIYEQYF	TGTGCCAGCAGCTCGGGGCTAGAAATCTACGAGCAGTACTTC
TRBD1	TRBV4-1	.	TRBJ1-2	CASSQRDRGIGYTF	TGCGCCAGCAGCCAGCGGGACAGGGGGATAGGCTACACCTTC
.	TRBV5-5	.	TRBJ1-2	CASSLNPHGYTF	TGTGCCAGCAGCTTAAATCCTCATGGCTACACCTTC
TRBD1	TRBV2	.	TRBJ2-2	CASSIGGADTGELFF	TGTGCCAGCAGTATAGGGGGCGCGGACACCGGGGAGCTGTTTTTT
.	TRBV19	.	TRBJ2-7	CASSMNSYEQYF	TGTGCCAGTAGTATGAACTCCTACGAGCAGTACTTC
TRBD1	TRBV6-4	.	TRBJ2-1	CASSGDRGYEQFF	TGTGCCAGCAGTGGGGACAGGGGTTATGAGCAGTTCTTC
TRBD2	TRBV7-8	.	TRBJ2-7	CASSLLAATYEQYF	TGTGCCAGCAGCTTGCTAGCGGCGACCTACGAGCAGTACTTC
TRBD1	TRBV28	.	TRBJ1-2	CASSYLRGWNYGHTF	TGTGCCAGCAGTTACCTCAGGGGGTGGAACTATGGCCACACCTTC
.	TRBV27	.	TRBJ1-5	CASSLGAGEPPYSNQPQHF	TGTGCCAGCAGTTTGGGGGCAGGGGAACCTCCTTATAGCAATCAGCCCCAGCATTTT
TRBD2	TRBV4-1	.	TRBJ2-1	CASSQWTSGSWYEQFF	TGCGCCAGCAGCCAGTGGACTAGCGGGAGTTGGTATGAGCAGTTCTTC
.	TRBV28	.	TRBJ2-5	CASRGSRETQYF	TGTGCCAGCCGGGGGAGTCGAGAGACCCAGTACTTC
.	TRBV5-4	few	TRBJ1-1	CASSLAHARREPEAFF	TGTGCCAGCAGCTTGGCCCACGCCCGCCGGGAACCCGAAGCTTTCTTT
.	TRBV5-1	few	TRBJ1-3	CASSPGTAGNTIYF	TGCGCCAGCAGTCCCGGGACGGCTGGAAACACCATATATTTT
TRBD2	TRBV28	.	TRBJ2-3	CASTVGGRVGDTQYF	TGTGCCAGTACCGTCGGCGGGAGGGTAGGGGATACGCAGTATTTT
TRBD2	TRBV7-9	.	TRBJ2-3	CASSLIAGDTDTQYF	TGTGCCAGCAGCTTGATAGCGGGAGATACAGATACGCAGTATTTT
TRBD2	TRBV27	.	TRBJ2-7	CASRAGRAYEQYF	TGTGCCAGCAGGGCCGGGAGGGCCTACGAGCAGTACTTC
.	TRBV19	.	TRBJ2-1	CASTPTGDFWSYNEQFF	TGTGCCAGTACCCCGACAGGAGACTTCTGGTCCTACAATGAGCAGTTCTTC
TRBD1	TRBV10-3	.	TRBJ2-1	CAISEQLTGGGNEQFF	TGTGCCATCAGTGAACAACTGACAGGGGGGGGGAATGAGCAGTTCTTC
.	TRBV5-4	few	TRBJ2-2	CASSVDRTILGELFF	TGTGCCAGCAGCGTCGATCGGACCATTCTCGGGGAGCTGTTTTTT
.	TRBV7-3	.	TRBJ2-1	CASSGGPSAYNEQFF	TGTGCCAGCAGTGGGGGGCCTAGCGCCTACAATGAGCAGTTCTTC
TRBD2	TRBV30	.	TRBJ2-5	CAWSVRQTSGTRGTQYF	TGTGCCTGGAGTGTAAGGCAAACTAGCGGTACTCGGGGGACCCAGTACTTC
TRBD1	TRBV18	.	TRBJ2-7	CASSPRDRSYEQYF	TGTGCCAGCTCACCCCGGGACAGGTCCTACGAGCAGTACTTC
TRBD2	TRBV28	.	TRBJ2-1	CASREGLAGGWNEQFF	TGTGCCAGCAGGGAGGGACTAGCGGGAGGCTGGAATGAGCAGTTCTTC
.	TRBV6-6	.	TRBJ2-2	CASSYGGNTGELFF	TGTGCCAGCAGTTACGGAGGAAACACCGGGGAGCTGTTTTTT
TRBD1	TRBV19	.	TRBJ1-1	CASSTRDRGRPLLGAFF	TGTGCCAGTAGTACCCGGGACAGGGGGCGCCCCCTTCTTGGAGCTTTCTTT
.	TRBV7-2	.	TRBJ2-3	CASSLATRDGQYF	TGTGCCAGCAGCTTAGCTACCAGGGATGGGCAGTATTTT
.	TRBV7-2	.	TRBJ2-1	CASLPGGGNEQFF	TGTGCCAGCCTACCAGGAGGTGGGAATGAGCAGTTCTTC
TRBD1	TRBV5-5	.	TRBJ2-7	CASSLRTGGYEQYF	TGTGCCAGCAGCCTGAGGACAGGGGGGTACGAGCAGTACTTC
TRBD2	TRBV6-5	.	TRBJ2-7	CASSYRREGEQYF	TGTGCCAGCAGTTATAGGCGGGAGGGCGAGCAGTACTTC
TRBD2	TRBV19	few	TRBJ2-3	CASMIAGGPSQYF	TGTGCCAGTATGATAGCGGGAGGGCCTTCGCAGTATTTT
.	TRBV14	.	TRBJ2-2	CASSPRTTGELFF	TGTGCCAGCAGCCCACGGACCACCGGGGAGCTGTTTTTT
.	TRBV6-1	.	TRBJ2-7	CASRNPHRGSYEQYF	TGTGCCAGCAGGAACCCCCACAGAGGTTCCTACGAGCAGTACTTC
TRBD2	TRBV5-1	.	TRBJ2-5	CASTLGASGGETQYF	TGCGCCAGCACCCTAGGGGCTAGCGGGGGCGAGACCCAGTACTTC
TRBD1	TRBV19	.	TRBJ1-5	CASSVTGARSTANQPQHF	TGTGCCAGTAGCGTAACAGGGGCGCGTTCAACAGCAAATCAGCCCCAGCATTTT
TRBD2	TRBV5-1	.	TRBJ2-3	CASSFTAGYGTDTQYF	TGCGCCAGCAGCTTTACAGCGGGATATGGCACAGATACGCAGTATTTT
.	TRBV18	once	TRBJ1-1	CASPPPAGATIAEAFF	TGTGCCAGCCCACCACCGGCGGGGGCCACAATAGCTGAAGCTTTCTTT
.	TRBV9	.	TRBJ1-3	CASSVGGHPGNTIYF	TGTGCCAGCAGCGTAGGGGGACACCCTGGAAACACCATATATTTT
.	TRBV5-4	.	TRBJ2-7	CASSGGTFSYEQYF	TGTGCCAGCAGCGGCGGGACTTTCTCCTACGAGCAGTACTTC
.	TRBV10-3	once	TRBJ2-6	CAISEGLSGGANVLTF	TGTGCCATCAGTGAAGGTCTGTCGGGAGGGGCCAACGTCCTGACTTTC
TRBD1	TRBV7-6	.	TRBJ1-3	CASSKEGAPIGNTIYF	TGTGCCAGCAGCAAAGAGGGGGCGCCGATTGGAAACACCATATATTTT
.	TRBV19	once	TRBJ1-1	CASSPLFLGTEAFF	TGTGCCAGTAGCCCCCTATTCTTGGGCACTGAAGCTTTCTTT
TRBD2	TRBV19	.	TRBJ2-1	CASRASGRGSYNEQFF	TGTGCCAGTAGGGCTAGCGGGAGGGGTTCCTACAATGAGCAGTTCTTC